The rows below give T cell receptor beta chains drawn from one sample of a study of tumor-infiltrating lymphocytes in primary liver carcinoma. TCRdb reprocessed the multiplex PCR reads with MiXCR, giving one entry per CDR3 protein. The sample consists of about 200,000 distinct CDR3 sequences, less than 70% of them appearing once. Sequencing was carried out using peripheral blood. These receptors were collected from an older woman with primary liver carcinoma and hepatitis B virus infection. Each CDR3 is given with its conserved first and last residue. D genes are given only for firm matches. Clone size is stated in some rows and not others, as once, few, many or a class when expanded.

D gene	V gene	clone size	J gene	CDR3 protein	CDR3 DNA
TRBD2	TRBV24-1	few	TRBJ2-1	CATSDSGQQGLAGENEQFF	TGTGCCACCAGTGATTCGGGACAGCAGGGACTAGCGGGAGAGAATGAGCAGTTCTTC
TRBD1	TRBV12-3/TRBV12-4	many	TRBJ2-1	CATQGQGSYNEQFF	TGTGCCACCCAAGGACAGGGCTCCTACAATGAGCAGTTCTTC
-	TRBV11-2	medium-sized	TRBJ2-1	CASRQVRRGTEQFF	TGTGCCAGCAGACAGGTTCGGAGGGGAACTGAGCAGTTCTTC
-	TRBV11-2	-	TRBJ2-1	CASSSLTPYNEQFF	TGTGCCAGCAGCTCTCTTACTCCCTACAATGAGCAGTTCTTT
-	TRBV5-1	-	TRBJ2-5	CASSFYQETQYF	TGCGCCAGCAGCTTCTACCAAGAGACCCAGTACTTC
-	TRBV30	-	TRBJ2-7	CAWIHLEYF	TGTGCCTGGATCCATCTGGAGTACTTC
-	TRBV14	-	TRBJ2-4	CASSTRLDENIQYF	TGTGCCAGCAGCACGCGACTAGATGAAAACATTCAGTACTTC
-	TRBV28	-	TRBJ1-1	CASSLGGRQAFF	TGTGCCAGCAGTTTGGGAGGACGGCAAGCTTTCTTT
TRBD1	TRBV11-3	-	TRBJ2-2	CTSSLGTGGYTGELLF	TGTACCAGCAGCTTAGGAACAGGGGGGTACACCGGGGAGCTGCTTTTT
TRBD1	TRBV11-2	-	TRBJ1-2	CARSPRDSPNYGYTF	TGTGCCAGAAGCCCCCGGGACAGTCCTAACTATGGCTATACCTTC
TRBD2	TRBV6-5	-	TRBJ2-2	CASSTSGRDTGELFF	TGTGCCAGCAGTACTAGCGGGAGGGACACCGGGGAGCTGTTTTTT
TRBD1	TRBV29-1	once	TRBJ1-5	CSVGQGNNQPQHF	TGCAGTGTCGGACAGGGAAATAATCAGCCCCAGCATTTT
TRBD2	TRBV4-2	-	TRBJ2-1	CAGSQEGLAGNNEQFF	TGTGCCGGCAGCCAAGAAGGACTAGCGGGCAACAATGAGCAGTTCTTC
-	TRBV4-1	-	TRBJ2-1	CASSQDPAGYLEQFF	TGCGCCAGCAGTCAAGATCCGGCAGGGTACCTTGAGCAGTTCTTC
TRBD1	TRBV4-1	few	TRBJ1-4	CASSPTQGATNEKLFF	TGCGCCAGCAGCCCCACCCAGGGGGCAACTAATGAAAAACTGTTTTTT
TRBD2	TRBV7-9	-	TRBJ2-7	CASSLARGEGSYEQYF	TGTGCCAGCAGCTTAGCGCGCGGGGAGGGATCCTACGAGCAGTACTTC
TRBD1	TRBV24-1	many	TRBJ2-2	CATSDRGQGRTGELFF	TGTGCCACCAGTGATAGGGGACAGGGAAGAACCGGGGAGCTGTTTTTT
-	TRBV11-1	many	TRBJ2-7	CAGTGKDEQYF	TGTGCCGGCACAGGGAAGGATGAGCAGTACTTC
TRBD2	TRBV6-6	-	TRBJ2-1	CASTREGAGYNDLFF	TGTGCCAGCACCCGGGAAGGAGCGGGGTACAATGATCTGTTCTTC
TRBD2	TRBV4-2	many	TRBJ2-5	CASSSTSVNSRETQYF	TGTGCCAGCAGCTCGACTAGCGTCAATTCGAGGGAGACCCAGTACTTC
-	TRBV6-1	many	TRBJ2-2	CASRPLPGGGSNTGELFF	TGTGCCAGCAGGCCCCTACCTGGGGGGGGCTCGAACACCGGGGAGCTGTTTTTT
TRBD2	TRBV4-1	many	TRBJ2-1	CASSQLPSGSSYNEQFF	TGCGCCAGCAGCCAGCTTCCTAGCGGGAGCTCCTACAATGAGCAGTTCTTC
-	TRBV11-2	-	TRBJ1-3	CTSSSPASGNTIHF	TGTACCAGCAGCTCCCCTGCCTCTGGAAACACCATACATTTT
-	TRBV12-5	-	TRBJ2-2	CASDQGKINTGELFF	TGTGCTAGTGACCAGGGCAAAATTAACACCGGGGAGCTGTTTTTT
-	TRBV5-4	-	TRBJ2-1	CDCRTPSNEQFF	TGTGACTGCAGAACTCCTAGCAATGAGCAGTTCTTC
TRBD1	TRBV12-3/TRBV12-4	many	TRBJ2-5	CASTKGQGETQYF	TGTGCCAGCACCAAAGGACAGGGAGAGACCCAGTACTTC
-	TRBV28	many	TRBJ1-4	CASSSPQGGSNEKLFF	TGTGCCAGCAGTTCCCCACAGGGTGGGAGCAATGAAAAACTGTTTTTT